The 26 T cell receptor beta chains in this list originate from one sample, sequenced in a study of cytomegalovirus exposure and HLA in healthy donors. Measured with immunoSEQ multiplex PCR; TCRdb has only the in-frame clones, and not every one. Here the sample spans 130,000 or so clones, about 85% being singletons. The sequenced sample consisted of PBMCs. The receptors come from a woman aged 25 to 39 in good health and CMV-seronegative.

This sequence joins TRBV5-8 and TRBJ1-2, with D perhaps matching TRBD1 (6 bases). Trimming stripped 4 bases from V and 7 bases from J, with 14 bases between. The CDR3 is 13 residues long. The V gene's germline CDR1 is SGHTS and CDR2 YDEGEE. This chain's CDR3 is CASSPTGLPGYTF. CDR3 nucleotide sequence: TGTGCCAGCAGCCCCACAGGGCTGCCTGGCTACACCTTC.

This chain uses TRBV5-1 with TRBJ2-2; D is undetermined. This CDR3 comprises 13 residues. From germline, CDR1 is SGHRS and CDR2 YFSETQ. The V gene lost 5 bases and the J gene lost 6 bases, with 11 bases spanning the gap. The CDR3 is CASSPPYPGELFF. Written as DNA, the CDR3 is TGCGCCAGCAGTCCCCCCTACCCCGGGGAGCTGTTTTTT.

The genes are TRBV4-1 and TRBJ1-1, with D tentatively TRBD1 (5 bases). CDR1 is MGHRA and CDR2 is YSYEKL in the germline V gene. The CDR3 loop spans 15 amino acids. V shed 4 bases and J shed 0 bases, with 12 bases lying between them. The DNA of the CDR3 is TGCGCCAGCAGCCCCAGACAGATTATGAACACTGAAGCTTTCTTT. It translates to CASSPRQIMNTEAFF.

The sample holds one count of this clone. Other DNA sequences in the same sample also yield this CDR3. The V gene is TRBV6-1, the J gene TRBJ2-5; 11 bases agree with TRBD2. V lost 1 base and J lost 1; bases outside the gene matches: 2. Germline CDR1 and CDR2: MNHNS and SASEGT. This CDR3 is built from 16 residues. The CDR3 DNA reads TGTGCCAGCAGTGAAGGTCTAGCGGGGGGCCAAGAGACCCAGTACTTC. Translation gives CASSEGLAGGQETQYF.

The V gene is TRBV5-6, the J gene TRBJ2-5, with TRBD1 identical over 11 bases. CDR1 and CDR2 (germline): SGHDT, YYEEEE. V was pared by 0 bases and J by 4 bases, with 2 bases of the junction left unmatched. This CDR3 is 15 amino acids long. In nucleotides, the CDR3 is TGTGCCAGCAGCTTGGCGGGACAGGGGGGAGAGACCCAGTACTTC. Protein: CASSLAGQGGETQYF. The whole variable domain, filled in from reference TRBV5-6 and TRBJ2-5, reads DAGVTQSPTHLIKTRGQQVTLRCSPKSGHDTVSWYQQALGQGPQFIFQYYEEEERQRGNFPDRFSGHQFPNYSSELNVNALLLGDSALYLCASSLAGQGGETQYFGPGTRLLVL.

This clone was observed a few times. J is TRBJ1-1 and V is TRBV19, with a weak D call TRBD1 (6 bases). V was trimmed by 4 bases and J by 3 bases, leaving 12 bases between them. The CDR3 length is 14 residues. Germline V lookup: CDR1 LNHDA, CDR2 SQIVND (reference sequence). The CDR3 reads CASSNIGGYTEAFF. DNA of the CDR3: TGTGCCAGTAGTAATATAGGGGGATACACTGAAGCTTTCTTT.

This chain links TRBV6-1 with TRBJ2-2, with D unclear. The germline V and J ends were trimmed by 5 bases and 3 bases, with 7 bases remaining between them. This CDR3 comprises 13 residues. CDR1 MNHNS and CDR2 SASEGT come from the germline V gene. CDR3 residues: CASSMRDTGELFF. In DNA, the CDR3 is TGTGCCAGCAGTATGAGAGACACCGGGGAGCTGTTTTTT.

This chain joins TRBV10-3 and TRBJ1-1, with 11 bases identical to TRBD1. The CDR3 is 12 amino acids. After removal of 11 bases from V and 5 bases from J, the junction contained 4 bases not matched to a gene. The V gene's germline CDR1 is ENHRY and CDR2 SYGVKD. The CDR3 nucleotides are TGTGCCTACCGGGACAGGGGGACTGAAGCTTTCTTT. Translating gives CAYRDRGTEAFF.

This sequence joins TRBV30 and TRBJ2-7; 8 nucleotides line up with TRBD2. Germline-derived CDR1 and CDR2 are GTSNPN and SVGIG (reference sequence). The CDR3 runs 14 residues. V trimming: 5 bases; J trimming: 0 bases; junction bases outside the gene matches: 6. The CDR3 region is CAWGGAGDSYEQYF. The CDR3, as DNA: TGTGCCTGGGGGGGAGCGGGGGACTCCTACGAGCAGTACTTC.

The chain has TRBV23-1 and TRBJ2-7, with 8 bases fitting TRBD1. TRBV23-1 is an ORF, and what it does is uncertain. Losses at the gene ends were 4 bases for V and 4 bases for J; bases not matched to a gene: 9. This CDR3 contains 15 residues. This CDR3 is CASSPLRTGHYEQYF. Here the CDR3 DNA reads TGCGCCAGCAGTCCCCTCCGGACAGGGCATTACGAGCAGTACTTC.

V usage is TRBV11-2 and J usage is TRBJ2-1, with 8 nucleotides matching TRBD2. CDR1 is SGHAT, CDR2 FQNNGV, per germline. CDR3 length equals 16 residues. With V trimmed by 3 bases and J by 2 bases, 6 bases remained unmatched. Written as DNA, the CDR3 is TGTGCCAGCAGCTTCACGAGCGGGGGACCCTACAATGAGCAGTTCTTC. Encoded protein: CASSFTSGGPYNEQFF.

This sequence joins TRBV4-1 and TRBJ2-5, with TRBD1 as a possible D gene (6 bases). CDR1 is MGHRA and CDR2 is YSYEKL in the germline V gene. The germline V and J ends were trimmed by 5 bases and 6 bases, with 16 bases remaining between them. The CDR3 runs 14 residues. The CDR3 nucleotides are TGCGCCAGCAGCTTACAGGGAACGGGAAAGACCCAGTACTTC. Translated: CASSLQGTGKTQYF.

A single count supports this clone. This rearrangement joins TRBV25-1 to TRBJ2-2, with 8 bases that match TRBD1. Germline assignment: CDR1 MGHDK and CDR2 SYGVNS. J was trimmed by 1 base and V by 1 base; bases with no gene match: 2. This CDR3 has 16 amino acids. The CDR3 nucleotides are TGTGCCAGCAGTGAATTTGGGACAGGGAACACCGGGGAGCTGTTTTTT. It is translated as CASSEFGTGNTGELFF. The complete variable domain, with remaining parts taken from reference TRBV25-1 and TRBJ2-2, reads EADIYQTPRYLVIGTGKKITLECSQTMGHDKMYWYQQDPGMELHLIHYSYGVNSTEKGDLSSESTVSRIRTEHFPLTLESARPSHTSQYLCASSEFGTGNTGELFFGEGSRLTVL.

The rearrangement uses TRBV7-9 and TRBJ1-2, with 9 positions matching TRBD1. CDR3 length: 15 amino acids. Trimming removed 5 bases from V and 6 bases from J; junction bases left unmatched: 10. Germline lookup yields CDR1 SEHNR and CDR2 FQNEAQ (reference sequence). The DNA for the CDR3 is TGTGCCAGCAGCCCACCGGGACAGGGTCACAATGGCTACACCTTC. Protein product: CASSPPGQGHNGYTF.

As DNA, the CDR3 is TGTGCCTGGAGTGTACCAGCGGGGGGGGCAGATACGCAGTATTTT. This codes for CAWSVPAGGADTQYF. J is TRBJ2-3 and V is TRBV30; 10 nucleotides agree with TRBD2. The trim removed 0 bases at V and 4 bases at J, leaving 4 bases unmatched. Germline values: CDR1 GTSNPN, CDR2 SVGIG (reference sequence). This CDR3 has 15 amino acids.

The V gene is TRBV5-1, the J gene TRBJ2-7, with 10 bases aligning to TRBD2. The CDR3 covers 16 residues. CDR1 and CDR2 from the germline V gene are SGHRS and YFSETQ. The V and J ends lost 0 bases and 6 bases, in that order; junction bases with no gene match: 9. The CDR3 loop is CASSLVLAGGNSEQYF. Here the CDR3 DNA reads TGCGCCAGCAGCTTGGTGTTAGCGGGGGGCAATAGCGAGCAGTACTTC.

The rearrangement uses TRBV25-1 and TRBJ2-3; 13 nucleotides line up with TRBD2. This CDR3 contains 18 residues. CDR1 and CDR2 from the germline V gene are MGHDK and SYGVNS. Trimming at V came to 3 bases and at J to 0 bases, leaving 6 bases not matched to a gene. Here the CDR3 reads CASSDRTSGGPSTDTQYF. In DNA form, the CDR3 reads TGTGCCAGCAGTGACAGGACTAGCGGGGGCCCTAGCACAGATACGCAGTATTTT.

V usage is TRBV6-5 and J usage is TRBJ2-4, with D perhaps matching TRBD2 (6 bases). The CDR3 has 12 amino acids. Trimming removed 0 bases at V and 9 bases at J, with 6 bases between. The germline CDR1 and CDR2 sequences are MNHEY and SVGAGI. Written as DNA, the CDR3 is TGTGCCAGCAGTTACTCGGGGGGCATTCAGTACTTC. Translation: CASSYSGGIQYF.

The chain has TRBV27 and TRBJ1-2, with a possible D match to TRBD1 (6 bases). V lost 5 bases, J lost 6 bases, and 13 bases lay in between. The CDR3 runs to 13 residues. CDR1 is MNHEY and CDR2 is SMNVEV in the germline V gene (reference sequence). CDR3 nucleotides: TGTGCCAGCAGTCCCCGACAGGCTGATGGCTACACCTTC. Its translation: CASSPRQADGYTF.

The chain combines TRBV27 with TRBJ1-1, with D perhaps matching TRBD1 (5 bases). The CDR3 loop spans 14 amino acids. V lost 5 bases and J lost 4, with 14 bases in between. CDR1 is MNHEY and CDR2 is SMNVEV in the germline V gene (reference sequence). The CDR3 DNA sequence: TGTGCCAGCAGTCCCCAGGGAAAGGGCACTGAAGCTTTCTTT. This encodes CASSPQGKGTEAFF.

This clone was observed a single time. The chain recombines TRBV7-2 with TRBJ2-5, with D possibly TRBD2 on 6 matching bases. The DNA end favors TRBJ2-7, so the J call may be wrong. This CDR3 spans 13 amino acids. Looked up from germline, CDR1 is SGHTA and CDR2 is FQGNSA. The CDR3: CASSLVLAAEQYF. DNA for the CDR3: TGTGCCAGCAGCTTAGTACTAGCTGCCGAGCAGTACTTC.

This clone was seen only a few times. This chain links TRBV5-4 with TRBJ2-7; 7 bases line up with TRBD2. The CDR3 length is 19 residues. Trimming cost V 1 base and J 3 bases; bases outside gene matches: 19. Germline assignment: CDR1 SGHNT and CDR2 YYREEE (reference sequence). CDR3 amino acids: CASSLRPLRLAQSGYEQYF. The CDR3 DNA reads as TGTGCCAGCAGCTTGAGGCCCTTGAGACTAGCCCAGAGTGGCTACGAGCAGTACTTC.

J is TRBJ2-4 and V is TRBV13; TRBD2 agrees at 9 bases. Germline V gene sequence: CDR1 PRHDT, CDR2 FYEKMQ (reference sequence). This CDR3 has 18 residues. Germline trimming cut 0 bases from V and 7 bases from J; bases unmatched to any gene: 13. CDR3 sequence reads: CASSLGLGAGGPGNIQYF. CDR3 sequence (DNA): TGTGCCAGCAGCTTAGGCCTAGGAGCGGGGGGTCCGGGGAACATTCAGTACTTC.

V and J are TRBV27 and TRBJ1-6, with 7 bases aligning to TRBD1. V was clipped by 5 bases and J by 13 bases; unmatched bases: 11. Germline values: CDR1 MNHEY, CDR2 SMNVEV (reference sequence). The CDR3 totals 14 residues. The CDR3 bases are TGTGCCAGCAGTCAGGGGGGCAGCAAAAGGCCCCTCCACTTT. Translating gives CASSQGGSKRPLHF.

The J gene is TRBJ2-5, the V gene TRBV6-6, with 8 bases lining up with TRBD2. V dropped 5 bases and J dropped 7; count of bases not matched to a gene: 9. There are 14 residues in the CDR3. In germline, CDR1 is MNHNY, CDR2 SVGAGI (reference sequence). The CDR3 loop reads CASSPSGLVGTQYF. CDR3 coding DNA: TGTGCCAGCAGTCCTAGCGGGCTTGTCGGGACCCAGTACTTC.

This rearrangement joins TRBV4-3 to TRBJ2-3; D is unresolved. The CDR3 spans 15 residues. V lost 2 bases and J lost 0, with 9 bases in between. The germline CDR1 and CDR2 sequences are LGHNA and YSLEER. The CDR3 loop is CASSQLLSSTDTQYF. Written as DNA, the CDR3 is TGCGCCAGCAGCCAACTACTATCTAGCACAGATACGCAGTATTTT.